This paragraph reports one T cell receptor beta chain. Its specificity is unknown. Some clones are missing from TCRdb's copy, which holds only in-frame ones; the method was immunoSEQ multiplex PCR. The sample consists of about 140,000 clones, around 94% of them appearing once. The sample belongs to a study of T cell responses to AZD1222 COVID-19 vaccine. Study observations and caveats: Targets within unmutated variant regions were reportedly found for nearly half of spike-specific TCRs.

The sequence derives from an adult who had recovered from COVID-19. The source material was peripheral blood, sampled after recovery from COVID-19.

Here the CDR3 reads CASSGNGYTF. Written as DNA, the CDR3 is TGTGCCAGCAGCGGCAATGGCTACACCTTC. The gene calls are TRBV9 and TRBJ1-2; the D is unclear. The CDR3 has 10 amino acids. V was trimmed by 3 bases and J by 6 bases, leaving 3 bases between them. CDR1 and CDR2 from the germline V gene are SGDLS and YYNGEE. The full variable domain, completed using reference TRBV9 and TRBJ1-2, is DSGVTQTPKHLITATGQRVTLRCSPRSGDLSVYWYQQSLDQGLQFLIQYYNGEERAKGNILERFSAQQFPDLHSELNLSSLELGDSALYFCASSGNGYTFGSGTRLTVV.